This TCR beta chain stems from a study of T-cell memory formation after mild COVID-19. Germline-derived CDR1 and CDR2 are SGHTA and FQGTGA. V lost 4 bases to trimming and J lost 1 base, with 17 bases between them. The CDR3 sequence is 17 residues long. Whole-study results and caveats: Later expanders leaned CD4+, whereas clones that contracted between day 15 and 85 were balanced CD4/CD8. The appearance of some responding clones in pre-infection memory suggested that cross-reactive memory joined.

One entry per CDR3 protein, called by TCRdb with MiXCR from the 5' RACE reads. Of some 180,000 distinct CDR3 sequences listed, approximately 17% were seen once; the top ten hold 3.9%. With respect to this clonotype: Its specificity is not known.

This TCR was recovered from a man aged 18-30 years who had mild COVID-19 (a few samples of this study predate the infection). Cell type and time point are not known. The sequencing sample was made of PBMCs or a T cell subset sorted from them (not recorded which). This chain uses TRBV7-3 with TRBJ2-1; D remains ambiguous. The chain's CDR3 is CASSSLIRANSYNEQFF. Here the CDR3 DNA reads TGTGCCAGCAGCTCCCTTATCCGCGCCAATTCCTACAATGAGCAGTTCTTC.